This is a list of T cell receptor beta chains from one sample in a study of spatial heterogeneity in lung cancer. TCRdb reprocessed the 5' RACE reads with MiXCR, giving one entry per CDR3 protein. The table includes 15,000 to 20,000 distinct CDR3 sequences, less than 7.5% detected once. The sequencing here drew on lung tumor tissue, taken at surgery. The receptors here all came from a male donor with early-stage non-small cell lung cancer. CDR3s include the opening cysteine and the closing phenylalanine or tryptophan. The D gene is left open where the match is weak. Where a row states a size, it is once, few, many or the class of an expanded clone; other rows omit it.

TRBJ2-1 many TRBV3-1 TRBD1 TGTGCCAGCAGCCACCGAGCCGGGACAGGTAACAATGAGCAGTTCTTC CASSHRAGTGNNEQFF
TRBJ1-2 medium-sized TRBV20-1 NA TGCAGTGCTGGAAGACAGCCTAACTATGGCTACACCTTC CSAGRQPNYGYTF
TRBJ2-5 many TRBV21-1 NA TGTGCCAGCAGCATTACCGAAGAGACCCAGTACTTC CASSITEETQYF
TRBJ2-7 many TRBV27 NA TGTGCCAGCAGTTTAAACATCGGAAGCTACGAGCAGTACTTC CASSLNIGSYEQYF
TRBJ1-5 few TRBV10-3 NA TGTGCCATCAGTGCTTCTGGGAATCAGCCCCAGCATTTT CAISASGNQPQHF
TRBJ2-7 many TRBV4-3 NA TGCGCCAGCAGCCAAAGGCTAAGAGGACAGGGTGCGAGCGGGGGATTTGGGGAGCAGTACTTC CASSQRLRGQGASGGFGEQYF
TRBJ1-2 many TRBV4-1 TRBD1 TGCGCCAGCAGCCAAGAAAACAGGGGGCTGGTACGAGGCTATGGCTACACCTTC CASSQENRGLVRGYGYTF
TRBJ2-7 NA TRBV3-1 NA TGTGCCAGCAGCCAACGATCCTACGAGCAGTACTTC CASSQRSYEQYF
TRBJ2-5 many TRBV29-1 TRBD1 TGCAGCGTTGAAGAGACAAGGGGGCAGACCCAGTACTTC CSVEETRGQTQYF
TRBJ2-1 many TRBV20-1 TRBD2 TGCAGTGCTAAACTAGCGGGAGGGAGATCCTACAATGAGCAGTTCTTC CSAKLAGGRSYNEQFF
TRBJ2-7 many TRBV9 TRBD1 TGTGCCAGCAGCGTAGAGGGGACAGGGTTTATCTACGAGCAGTACTTC CASSVEGTGFIYEQYF
TRBJ2-3 NA TRBV4-3 NA TGCGCCAGCAGCCAGGGCAACATGGATACGCAGTATTTT CASSQGNMDTQYF
TRBJ1-1 many TRBV5-1 NA TGCGCCAGCAGCTTCCCGGGCCTCAACACTGAAGCTTTCTTT CASSFPGLNTEAFF
TRBJ2-7 many TRBV11-2 NA TGTGCCAGCAGCTTAGGCCACGAGCAGTACTTC CASSLGHEQYF
TRBJ2-7 many TRBV3-1 NA TGTGCCAGCAGCCAAGAAATCGGCCTCCCCACGTACTTC CASSQEIGLPTYF
TRBJ2-7 many TRBV12-3/TRBV12-4 NA TGTGCCAGCAGTTTAAGGTCACCCTACGAGCAGTACTTC CASSLRSPYEQYF
TRBJ2-4 many TRBV7-2 TRBD2 TGTGCCAGCAGCGTGGGACTAGCCTCAAACATTCAGTACTTC CASSVGLASNIQYF
TRBJ1-1 many TRBV7-9 TRBD1 TGTGCCAGCAGCGTAGACAGGGGCACTGAAGCTTTCTTT CASSVDRGTEAFF
TRBJ2-7 many TRBV12-3/TRBV12-4 NA TGTGCCAGCAGTTTCCAGGGATACGAGCAGTACTTC CASSFQGYEQYF
TRBJ2-5 many TRBV5-5 TRBD2 TGTGCCAGCAGCTTCAGACGGCTAGCGGGGAGAGAGACCCAGTACTTC CASSFRRLAGRETQYF
TRBJ1-1 large TRBV9 NA TGTGCCAGCAGCAGCGGACAGACTAGATTGAACACTGAAGCTTTCTTT CASSSGQTRLNTEAFF
TRBJ1-6 many TRBV27 NA TGTGCCAGCAGTTTGACAGGCGGAACAGATAATTCACCCCTCCACTTT CASSLTGGTDNSPLHF
TRBJ1-5 many TRBV12-3/TRBV12-4 NA TGTGCCAGCAGTTTACAGGGATATCAGCCCCAGCATTTT CASSLQGYQPQHF
TRBJ2-5 medium-sized TRBV28 NA TGTGCCAGCTCTTGGCAGGGTTGGCAAGAGACCCAGTACTTC CASSWQGWQETQYF
TRBJ1-1 many TRBV4-2 NA TGTGCCAGCGCCCGTGTGGGTAGGGGAGCTTTCTTT CASARVGRGAFF
TRBJ1-1 many TRBV29-1 NA TGCAGCGCCCGAAGCGGACTCAACACTGAAGCTTTCTTT CSARSGLNTEAFF
TRBJ1-1 many TRBV29-1 TRBD1 TGCAGCGTTGAAAGACAGGGGGAAGGGGCTTTCTTT CSVERQGEGAFF
TRBJ1-6 many TRBV20-1 NA TGCAGTGCTAGCGTGCGGAGCAATTCACCCCTCCACTTT CSASVRSNSPLHF
TRBJ2-3 many TRBV6-6 TRBD1 TGTGCCAGCAGTACGACAGGGATCGAAGATACGCAGTATTTT CASSTTGIEDTQYF
TRBJ2-1 many TRBV7-9 NA TGTGCCAGCAGCCCCCCTTTACCGAAATGGAATGAGCAGTTCTTC CASSPPLPKWNEQFF
TRBJ1-1 many TRBV6-2/TRBV6-3 NA TGTGCCAGCAGTCGCCTCCGGGGCAGAAACGCTTTCTTT CASSRLRGRNAFF
TRBJ2-5 NA TRBV9 TRBD2 TGTGCCAGCACCGTCGGGCGGGGGGCAGGCGAGACCCAGTACTTC CASTVGRGAGETQYF
TRBJ2-3 many TRBV6-5 NA TGTGCCAGCAGTTCTGCGGGCGCAGATACGCAGTATTTT CASSSAGADTQYF
TRBJ1-3 many TRBV30 NA TGTGCCTGGAAAGCCCCTGGGACTGCGGGAAACACCATATATTTT CAWKAPGTAGNTIYF
TRBJ2-7 NA TRBV6-5 TRBD1 TGTGCCAGCAGGGACAGGGCTTACGAGCAGTACTTC CASRDRAYEQYF
TRBJ2-7 NA TRBV11-3 TRBD1 TGTGCCAGCAGCTTAGGGACAGGTCGAACCTACGAGCAGTACTTC CASSLGTGRTYEQYF
TRBJ1-1 many TRBV20-1 NA TGCAGTGTTCGGCGGCAGGATTCGAACACTGAAGCTTTCTTT CSVRRQDSNTEAFF
TRBJ2-5 NA TRBV6-2/TRBV6-3 TRBD2 TGTGCCAGCAGATCTAGCGGGGGCCCAGAGACCCAGTACTTC CASRSSGGPETQYF
TRBJ2-3 few TRBV7-8 TRBD2 TGTGCCAGCAGCCTCACTAGCGGGGGGGTAACAGATACGCAGTATTTT CASSLTSGGVTDTQYF
TRBJ2-3 many TRBV4-2 TRBD1 TGTGCCAGCAGCCGGGGACAGGTTAGCACAGATACGCAGTATTTT CASSRGQVSTDTQYF
TRBJ2-1 many TRBV2 TRBD1 TGTGCCAGCTTAGACAGGGAGTACTACAATGAGCAGTTCTTC CASLDREYYNEQFF
TRBJ2-5 many TRBV11-2 NA TGTGCCAGCAGCTTGGGCCCTACGGCAGAGACCCAGTACTTC CASSLGPTAETQYF
TRBJ1-1 many TRBV7-2 NA TGTGCCAGCAGCTTGGGCAGATTTACTATGAACACTGAAGCTTTCTTT CASSLGRFTMNTEAFF
TRBJ2-3 many TRBV5-6 TRBD1 TGTGCCAGCAGCCCCCGGGACAGCGGCAGCACAGATACGCAGTATTTT CASSPRDSGSTDTQYF
TRBJ2-1 NA TRBV6-1 NA TGTGCCAGCAGTGAAGGAATTTGGGACTTCTACAATGAGCAGTTCTTC CASSEGIWDFYNEQFF
TRBJ2-7 many TRBV20-1 NA TGCAGTGCTAGACTTTTCTCAGGGCTGGATCCCTACGAGCAGTACTTC CSARLFSGLDPYEQYF
TRBJ2-1 many TRBV24-1 TRBD2 TGTGCCACTGGGACTAGCGGGAGGGCCGGGTCCTACAATGAGCAGTTCTTC CATGTSGRAGSYNEQFF
TRBJ2-3 many TRBV7-6 NA TGTGCCAGCAGCCCGACAATCACAGATACGCAGTATTTT CASSPTITDTQYF
TRBJ2-5 many TRBV7-2 NA TGTGCCAGCAGCTTGACTAGGTTGGAGACCCAGTACTTC CASSLTRLETQYF
TRBJ2-1 many TRBV24-1 TRBD1 TGTGCCACCAGTGGCCTGACAGGGAATGTCAACAATGAGCAGTTCTTC CATSGLTGNVNNEQFF
TRBJ1-3 many TRBV7-2 NA TGTGCCAGCACCAGACAGAACTCTGGAAACACCATATATTTT CASTRQNSGNTIYF
TRBJ2-1 many TRBV28 NA TGTGCCAGCAGTTTCGCCAATGATGAGCAGTTCTTC CASSFANDEQFF
TRBJ1-2 many TRBV6-5 NA TGTGCCAGCAGCGTCCGGGGGTCTCGCTCACCAGTTAACTATGGCTACACCTTC CASSVRGSRSPVNYGYTF
TRBJ1-2 NA TRBV20-1 TRBD1 TGCAGTGCTAGTCCCGGGACAGGGGTCAACTATGGCTACACCTTC CSASPGTGVNYGYTF
TRBJ1-1 NA TRBV4-1 NA TGCGCCAGCAGCCCCCCCGGGGGGGGCGCGACAGCTTTCTTT CASSPPGGGATAFF
TRBJ2-3 many TRBV5-1 TRBD2 TGCGCCAGCACCTTGGGAGGGCCGGGAGATACGCAGTATTTT CASTLGGPGDTQYF
TRBJ2-3 many TRBV7-9 NA TGTGCCAGCCTCGCTAGTAGCACAGATACGCAGTATTTT CASLASSTDTQYF